Reported below is one TCR beta chain. Libraries were prepared by immunoSEQ multiplex PCR; TCRdb keeps only in-frame clonotypes and omits some of them. The sample shows hundreds of thousands of clones, around 89% of them seen only once. The treatment here: over 15 received Ad26.COV2.S at low or high dose, single or two shots; 5 received placebo; per-sample allocation not given. Samples came from day 63 after the first vaccine or placebo injection. The donor's status was that of an adult aged 18-55 years in Boston. This sample was included in a study of Ad26.COV2.S vaccination and SARS-CoV-2 variants. At the level of the study: Donor allocation was to the COV1001 Ad26.COV2.S trial arm.

The sample in question was peripheral blood, obtained in a trial of Ad26.COV2.S vaccine versus placebo. This clonotype was sampled from a person between 18 and 65 years old who received the Ad26.COV2.S COVID-19 vaccine or a placebo.

The CDR3 is CASRNRQGKETQYF. Here the CDR3 DNA reads TGTGCCAGCAGAAATAGACAGGGTAAAGAGACCCAGTACTTC. The chain carries TRBV6-5 and TRBJ2-5; 7 positions agree with TRBD1. Germline V gene sequence: CDR1 MNHEY, CDR2 SVGAGI. CDR3 size: 14 residues. Germline trimming cut 6 bases from V and 3 bases from J; bases unmatched to any gene: 7.